This is a list of T cell receptor beta chains from one sample in a study of cytomegalovirus exposure and HLA in healthy donors. Assay: immunoSEQ multiplex PCR; the TCRdb copy retains only in-frame clones and omits some. The sample has roughly 180,000 clones; 77% are singletons. The specimen was PBMCs. Receptors were obtained from a man aged 18 to 30 in good health and CMV-seronegative. The CDR3 runs from the conserved cysteine through the conserved F or W. D genes are given only for firm matches. The listing skips clone size in some rows; elsewhere it reads once, few, many or a size class.

size	D	J	V	DNA	CDR3
NA	TRBD2	TRBJ2-2	TRBV6-6	TGTGCCACCCGACTAGCGGGAGTCCCAGGGGAGCTGTTTTTT	CATRLAGVPGELFF
NA	NA	TRBJ1-4	TRBV18	TGTGCCAGCTCACCAGACACAACTAATGAAAAACTGTTTTTT	CASSPDTTNEKLFF
NA	NA	TRBJ1-2	TRBV7-9	TGTGCCAGCAGCTTAGGCAGCTATGGCTACACCTTC	CASSLGSYGYTF
NA	TRBD1	TRBJ1-2	TRBV13	TGTGCCAGCAGCCTAACCCTACGGGACAGGGATAACTATGGCTACACCTTC	CASSLTLRDRDNYGYTF
NA	TRBD2	TRBJ2-1	TRBV19	TGTGCCAGTAGTATAGATCTAGCTAGCGGGACCTACAATGAGCAGTTCTTC	CASSIDLASGTYNEQFF
NA	NA	TRBJ2-7	TRBV27	TGTGCCAGCAGTTTTTCGGGAAGCTCCTACGAGCAGTACTTC	CASSFSGSSYEQYF
few	NA	TRBJ2-5	TRBV21-1	TGTGCCAGCAGCAAACCTAAACGACAGCCTCAAGAGACCCAGTACTTC	CASSKPKRQPQETQYF
NA	NA	TRBJ2-3	TRBV27	TGTGCCAGCGTAGAGCGGGCCCTGACCCTCTTCCGTAGCACAGATACGCAGTATTTT	CASVERALTLFRSTDTQYF
few	TRBD2	TRBJ2-7	TRBV13	TGTGCCAGCAGCGCTGGCGCGGGAGATCTAAACGAGCAGTACTTC	CASSAGAGDLNEQYF
NA	NA	TRBJ2-7	TRBV16	TGTGCCAGCAGCCAATCGAGGTTCGGAACCTACGAGCAGTACTTC	CASSQSRFGTYEQYF
NA	NA	TRBJ1-2	TRBV19	TGTGCCAGTAGTAGAACAGGTGATGGCTACACCTTC	CASSRTGDGYTF
NA	NA	TRBJ2-5	TRBV4-2	TGTGCCAGCAGCCAAGATTGGAGTCCCCGGGAGACCCAGTACTTC	CASSQDWSPRETQYF
NA	NA	TRBJ2-5	TRBV27	TGTGCCAGCAGCCTAACCATCCCTCCAGAGACCCAGTACTTC	CASSLTIPPETQYF
NA	NA	TRBJ1-1	TRBV2	TGTGCCAGCAGTCCTTCGTTAAGACTAGTTATCCGACTGAACACTGAAGCTTTCTTT	CASSPSLRLVIRLNTEAFF
NA	NA	TRBJ2-1	TRBV7-9	TGTGCCAGCAGCCGAACCGGGACTCTCAATGAGCAGTTCTTC	CASSRTGTLNEQFF
NA	TRBD2	TRBJ2-3	TRBV10-3	TGTGCCATCAGTGTTCAGTTCAGGGGGCTAGCGGGGGCCGAATCTAGCACAGATACGCAGTATTTT	CAISVQFRGLAGAESSTDTQYF
NA	TRBD1	TRBJ1-2	TRBV18	TGTGCCAGCTCACCACCGGGGACAGCTAACTATGGCTACACCTTC	CASSPPGTANYGYTF
NA	NA	TRBJ1-5	TRBV5-1	TGCGCCAGCAGCTTGGACACGGGGGGGTGGGTCGGCGATCAGCCCCAGCATTTT	CASSLDTGGWVGDQPQHF
few	TRBD1	TRBJ2-7	TRBV4-1	TGCGCCAGCAGCCAGACTCCCGGGACAGGGGTGTACGAGCAGTACTTC	CASSQTPGTGVYEQYF
NA	TRBD2	TRBJ2-7	TRBV4-1	TGCGCCAGCAGCCAGGGGACTAGCGGGGCTCCCTACGAGCAGTACTTC	CASSQGTSGAPYEQYF
once	TRBD2	TRBJ2-1	TRBV7-4	TGTGCCAGCAGCTTAGGAGGACTAGCGGGAATTACCCACTATTACAATGAGCAGTTCTTC	CASSLGGLAGITHYYNEQFF
few	NA	TRBJ1-4	TRBV7-9	TGTGCCAGCAGCTTAGAGAGGGTGCTGTTTTTT	CASSLERVLFF